This T cell receptor beta chain was sequenced for a study of cytomegalovirus exposure and HLA in healthy donors. Study findings and constraints: Sequencing had likely introduced a cluster of highly shared sequence variants as an artifact.

Primers: 60 Vbeta forward and 13 Jbeta reverse. The data were produced by immunoSEQ multiplex PCR, yet TCRdb's version contains in-frame clones alone and is incomplete. Of 150,000 to 200,000 clones listed, 77% are singletons. The germline V gene has CDR1 SGHRS and CDR2 YFSETQ. Trimming left V 1 base short and J 3 bases short, with 15 bases between. The CDR3 extends over 16 amino acids. About this clone itself: Its antigen remains unknown.

The TCR originated in a man aged 18 to 29 in good health and CMV-seronegative. What was sequenced was PBMCs. The rearrangement uses TRBV5-1 and TRBJ2-3; D perhaps matches TRBD1 (5 bases). The CDR3 coding sequence is TGCGCCAGCAGCTTGATGCAGGGTGTAGTGACAGATACGCAGTATTTT. It yields the protein CASSLMQGVVTDTQYF.